This T cell receptor (beta chain) was observed in a study of T cell responses to AZD1222 COVID-19 vaccine. Study results and limitations: Only six or seven AZD1222 recipients were seropositive at baseline.

Per the germline V gene, CDR1 is MNHEY and CDR2 is SMNVEV (reference sequence). V lost 3 bases and J lost 4, with 9 bases in between. The CDR3 totals 14 residues. Comments on this clone: As yet, its antigen is unknown.

Clones were read by immunoSEQ multiplex PCR, and TCRdb kept only the in-frame ones, dropping some. The table has approximately 130,000 clones, 93% seen once. The sample in question was peripheral blood, obtained on day 0 of AZD1222 vaccination. The V call is TRBV27, the J call TRBJ2-2; D gene ambiguous. The sequence was obtained from an adult in good health. CDR3 protein: CASSFGGPTGELFF. The CDR3 DNA sequence: TGTGCCAGCAGTTTTGGCGGACCCACCGGGGAGCTGTTTTTT.